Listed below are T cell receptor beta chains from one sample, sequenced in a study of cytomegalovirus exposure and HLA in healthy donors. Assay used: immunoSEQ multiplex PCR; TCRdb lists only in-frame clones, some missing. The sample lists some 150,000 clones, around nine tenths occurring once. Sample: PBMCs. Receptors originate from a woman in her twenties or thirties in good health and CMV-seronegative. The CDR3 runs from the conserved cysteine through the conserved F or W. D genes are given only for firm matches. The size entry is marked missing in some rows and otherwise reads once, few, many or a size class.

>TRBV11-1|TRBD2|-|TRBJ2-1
CASSWTSGNEQFF
TGTGCCAGCAGCTGGACTAGTGGTAATGAGCAGTTCTTC
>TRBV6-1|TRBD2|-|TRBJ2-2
CASKGRESGELFF
TGTGCCAGCAAAGGGCGGGAGTCCGGGGAGCTGTTTTTT
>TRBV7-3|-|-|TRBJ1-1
CASSLVGLGRNTEAFF
TGTGCCAGCAGCTTAGTCGGACTTGGGAGGAACACTGAAGCTTTCTTT
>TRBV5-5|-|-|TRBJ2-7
CASSPRPKGSSYEQYF
TGTGCCAGCAGCCCTCGGCCTAAAGGGAGCTCCTACGAGCAGTACTTC
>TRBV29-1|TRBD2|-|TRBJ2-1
CSVGLAGPNNEQFF
TGCAGCGTTGGCCTAGCGGGACCCAACAATGAGCAGTTCTTC
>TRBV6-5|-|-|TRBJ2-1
CASSYRTAYNEQFF
TGTGCCAGCAGTTACCGGACTGCCTACAATGAGCAGTTCTTC
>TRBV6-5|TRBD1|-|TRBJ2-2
CASSYQGAAAGELFF
TGTGCCAGCAGTTACCAGGGGGCGGCGGCCGGGGAGCTGTTTTTT
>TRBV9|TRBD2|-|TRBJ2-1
CASSVRLAGNEQFF
TGTGCCAGCAGCGTAAGACTAGCGGGGAATGAGCAGTTCTTC
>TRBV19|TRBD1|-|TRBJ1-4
CASSTTGTGHQLFF
TGTGCCAGTAGTACAACCGGGACAGGGCATCAACTGTTTTTT
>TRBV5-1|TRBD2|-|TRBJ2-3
CASSFALSGRADTQYF
TGCGCCAGCAGCTTTGCCCTTAGCGGGAGAGCAGATACGCAGTATTTT
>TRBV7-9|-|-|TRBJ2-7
CASSSPRGLQKQYF
TGTGCCAGCAGCTCCCCCCGCGGACTTCAGAAGCAGTACTTC
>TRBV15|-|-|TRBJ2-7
CATSVSSAVPYEQYF
TGTGCCACCAGCGTGTCATCGGCGGTCCCCTACGAGCAGTACTTC
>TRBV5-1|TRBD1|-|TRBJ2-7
CASSLGTGKVYEQYF
TGCGCCAGCAGCTTGGGGACAGGTAAGGTGTACGAGCAGTACTTC
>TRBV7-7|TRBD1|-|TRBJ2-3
CASSSTGPTDTQYF
TGTGCCAGCAGCTCGACAGGGCCCACAGATACGCAGTATTTT
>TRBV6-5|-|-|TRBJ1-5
CVAGRGNQPQHF
TGTGTTGCGGGACGGGGCAATCAGCCCCAGCATTTT
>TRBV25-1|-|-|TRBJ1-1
CASSLFSNTEAFF
TGTGCCAGCAGTCTATTCTCGAACACTGAAGCTTTCTTT
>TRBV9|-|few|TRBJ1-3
CASSQGQFGNTIYF
TGTGCCAGCAGCCAAGGACAGTTTGGAAACACCATATATTTT
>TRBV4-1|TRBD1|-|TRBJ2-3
CASSLTARTGNADTQYF
TGCGCCAGCAGCCTAACCGCTAGGACAGGGAACGCAGATACGCAGTATTTT
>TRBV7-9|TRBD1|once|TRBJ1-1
CASSPTGVRAEAFF
TGTGCCAGCAGCCCTACAGGGGTTCGGGCTGAAGCTTTCTTT
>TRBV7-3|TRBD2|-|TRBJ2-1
CASSVGGGHEQFF
TGTGCCAGCAGCGTGGGGGGGGGACATGAGCAGTTCTTC
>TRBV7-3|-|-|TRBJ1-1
CASSLKPWEAGNTEAFF
TGTGCCAGCAGCTTAAAACCCTGGGAGGCAGGGAACACTGAAGCTTTCTTT
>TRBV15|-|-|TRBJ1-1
CATSRVDKPNTEAFF
TGTGCCACCAGCAGAGTAGATAAGCCGAACACTGAAGCTTTCTTT
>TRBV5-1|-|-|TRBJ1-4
CASSVRQATNEKLFF
TGCGCCAGCAGCGTGAGACAGGCAACTAATGAAAAACTGTTTTTT
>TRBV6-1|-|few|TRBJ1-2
CASSEAGQIYGYTF
TGTGCCAGCAGTGAAGCTGGACAGATCTATGGCTACACCTTC
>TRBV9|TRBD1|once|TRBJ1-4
CASSVATGGTHEKLFF
TGTGCCAGCAGCGTAGCCACAGGGGGTACTCATGAAAAACTGTTTTTT
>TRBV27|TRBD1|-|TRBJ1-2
CASSSATGLSGYNF
TGTGCCAGCAGTTCGGCGACAGGGTTGAGCGGCTACAACTTC
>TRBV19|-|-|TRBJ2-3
CASSIGPAGSDTQYF
TGTGCCAGTAGTATAGGTCCCGCAGGGTCAGATACGCAGTATTTT
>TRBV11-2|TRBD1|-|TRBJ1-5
CASSQRLGQGASQPQHF
TGTGCCAGCAGCCAGAGGCTGGGCCAGGGGGCTTCTCAGCCCCAGCATTTT
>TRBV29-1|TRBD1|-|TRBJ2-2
CSARGQGSLGTGELFF
TGCAGCGCCAGGGGACAGGGAAGTCTAGGGACCGGGGAGCTGTTTTTT
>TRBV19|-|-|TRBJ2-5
CASSNLLAEETQYF
TGTGCCAGTAGTAATTTATTGGCAGAAGAGACCCAGTACTTC
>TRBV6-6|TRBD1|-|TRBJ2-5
CASSRDRGRETQYF
TGTGCCAGCAGTAGGGACAGGGGGCGGGAGACCCAGTACTTC
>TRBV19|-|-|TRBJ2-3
CASSIAVGSGQYTDTQYF
TGTGCCAGTAGTATAGCGGTGGGATCGGGACAATACACAGATACGCAGTATTTT
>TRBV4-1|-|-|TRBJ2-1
CASSQDWASVYNEQFF
TGCGCCAGCAGCCAAGATTGGGCTAGCGTCTACAATGAGCAGTTCTTC
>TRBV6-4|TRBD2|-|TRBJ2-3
CASSDSGLAVSYPSTDTQYF
TGTGCCAGCAGTGACTCGGGACTAGCGGTCTCATATCCTAGCACAGATACGCAGTATTTT
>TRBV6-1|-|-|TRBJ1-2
CASSEGGGRAHVYTF
TGTGCCAGCAGTGAGGGCGGGGGGCGAGCGCATGTCTACACCTTC
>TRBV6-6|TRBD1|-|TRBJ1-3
CASNTQGRSENTIYF
TGTGCCAGTAACACACAGGGGAGATCTGAAAACACCATATATTTT
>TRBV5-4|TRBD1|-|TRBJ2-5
CASSLGVRDRVGETQYF
TGTGCCAGCAGCTTGGGAGTAAGGGACAGGGTTGGGGAGACCCAGTACTTC
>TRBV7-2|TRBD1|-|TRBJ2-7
CASSRDRASYEQYF
TGTGCCAGCAGCCGAGACAGGGCCTCCTACGAGCAGTACTTC
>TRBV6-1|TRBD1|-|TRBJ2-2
CASRLTGFTGELFF
TGTGCCAGCAGGCTGACAGGGTTCACCGGGGAGCTGTTTTTT
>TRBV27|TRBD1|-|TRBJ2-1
CASSLSVGTGSLEQFF
TGTGCCAGCAGTTTATCGGTTGGGACAGGGTCCCTTGAGCAGTTCTTC
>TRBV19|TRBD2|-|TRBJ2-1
CASSIRLAGVDEQFF
TGTGCCAGTAGTATTCGACTAGCGGGAGTCGATGAGCAGTTCTTC
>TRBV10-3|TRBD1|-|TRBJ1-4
CAISESTGGADEKLFF
TGTGCCATCAGTGAGTCGACAGGGGGCGCGGACGAAAAACTGTTTTTT
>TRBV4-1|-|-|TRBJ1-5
CASSLGGQLNQPQHF
TGCGCCAGCAGCCTGGGGGGGCAGCTCAATCAGCCCCAGCATTTT
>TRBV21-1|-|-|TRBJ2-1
CASSKGGNEQFF
TGTGCCAGCAGCAAGGGGGGCAATGAGCAGTTCTTC
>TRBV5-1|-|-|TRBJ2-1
CASAGTLRNLYNEQFF
TGCGCCAGCGCGGGGACTCTCCGAAATTTATACAATGAGCAGTTCTTC
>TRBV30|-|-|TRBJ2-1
CAQNPAGSRSGRQFF
TGTGCCCAAAATCCTGCGGGGAGCCGATCAGGGCGGCAGTTCTTC
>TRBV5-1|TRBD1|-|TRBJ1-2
CASSGGQALGYGYTF
TGCGCCAGCAGCGGGGGACAGGCCCTCGGCTATGGCTACACCTTC
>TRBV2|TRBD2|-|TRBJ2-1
CASLKLAGGNEQFF
TGTGCCAGCCTCAAGCTAGCGGGAGGCAATGAGCAGTTCTTC
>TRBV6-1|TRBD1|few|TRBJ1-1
CASSEARQGGTEAFF
TGTGCCAGCAGTGAAGCGCGACAGGGAGGCACTGAAGCTTTCTTT
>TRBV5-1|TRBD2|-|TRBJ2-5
CASSLPGLAGKETQYF
TGCGCCAGCAGCTTGCCGGGACTAGCGGGTAAAGAGACCCAGTACTTC
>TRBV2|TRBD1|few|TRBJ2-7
CATSDRGFYEQYF
TGTGCCACCTCGGACAGGGGTTTCTACGAGCAGTACTTC
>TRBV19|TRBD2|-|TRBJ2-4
CASSMRTSGRAWVWTKNIQYF
TGTGCCAGTAGTATGCGGACTAGCGGGAGGGCCTGGGTTTGGACCAAAAACATTCAGTACTTC